Below are 12 T cell receptor beta chains sequenced from a single sample in a study of prognosis after radiotherapy for stage I lung cancer. By two-round multiplex PCR, the TCR beta CDR3 was amplified from genomic DNA. Primers targeting each individual TRBV and TRBJ gene were applied in first-round PCR. One entry per CDR3 protein, called by TCRdb with MiXCR from the multiplex PCR reads. The sample shows some 20,000 distinct CDR3 sequences, less than 70% of them seen only once. Specimen: PBMCs, collected before or after stereotactic body radiation therapy (not recorded which). These receptors originate from a donor over 45 with non-small cell lung cancer.

This chain links TRBV5-1 with TRBJ2-2, with D perhaps matching TRBD2 (5 bases). Germline assignment: CDR1 SGHRS and CDR2 YFSETQ. V was trimmed by 4 bases and J by 6 bases, leaving 10 bases between them. The CDR3 runs to 13 residues. CDR3 region: CASSDGVAGELFF. In DNA, the CDR3 is TGCGCCAGCAGCGACGGGGTTGCCGGGGAGCTGTTTTTT.

On this clonotype itself: A far more abundant clone sits one base away, making this likely a read error. V and J are TRBV6-4 and TRBJ1-5; no definite D call. From germline, CDR1 is MRHNA and CDR2 SNTAGT. The CDR3 consists of 20 residues. The CDR3 is CASSYSTHRTALIFNQPQHF. The CDR3 bases are TGTGCCAGCAGTTACTCGACTCATAGGACGGCCCTTATATTCAATCAGCCCCAGCATTTT.

There are many counts of this clonotype. The junction and the germline gene differ at one end; a read error may be behind it. The chain links TRBV7-9 to TRBJ2-5, with 9 bases lining up with TRBD1. CDR1 is SEHNR and CDR2 is FQNEAQ in the germline V gene (reference sequence). The CDR3 has 15 residues. As DNA, the CDR3 is TGTGCCAGCAGCAGCCGGGACAGGGACCAGGAGACCCAGTACTTC. Residues: CASSSRDRDQETQYF.

This clonotype came up many times. The V and J genes are TRBV9 and TRBJ1-3; no firm D call. This CDR3 is 14 amino acids long. Germline loops: CDR1 SGDLS, CDR2 YYNGEE. Trimming shortened V by 2 bases and J by 4 bases, and 10 bases separated the two germline ends. The CDR3 DNA is TGTGCCAGCAGCGTTTCTGACGCCGGAAACACCATATATTTT. Translating gives CASSVSDAGNTIYF.

V gene TRBV12-3 or TRBV12-4 combines with J gene TRBJ2-7; 10 bases map to TRBD2. The CDR3 covers 15 residues. Trimming cost V 6 bases and J 5 bases; bases outside gene matches: 10. CDR3 amino acids: CASSSGSSGSNEQYF. DNA for the CDR3: TGTGCCAGCAGCTCGGGGTCTAGCGGGAGTAACGAGCAGTACTTC.

This chain links TRBV6-9 with TRBJ2-7, with D maybe TRBD1 (6 bases). Germline-derived CDR1 and CDR2 are MNHGY and SVAAGI. The V and J ends lost 3 bases and 3 bases respectively, with 9 bases between them. The CDR3 is made up of 13 amino acids. CDR3 residues: CASSYNRDYEQYF. The DNA for the CDR3 is TGTGCCAGCAGTTACAACAGGGACTACGAGCAGTACTTC.

The J gene is TRBJ2-3, the V gene TRBV12-5; the D gene is possibly TRBD2 (5 bases). CDR1 and CDR2 (germline): LGHNT, FRNRAP. The CDR3 is 13 residues long. The CDR3 here is CASKGSGTDTQYF. The CDR3, as DNA: TGTGCCTCGAAAGGTAGCGGCACAGATACGCAGTATTTT.

This clonotype was picked up many times. The chain uses TRBV7-2 and TRBJ1-1; perhaps TRBD1 as D (5 bases). The V gene's germline CDR1 is SGHTA and CDR2 FQGNSA. The CDR3 sequence is 15 residues long. Trimming pared 1 base from V and 4 bases from J, leaving 13 bases between. The chain's CDR3 is CASSLGGGMGTEAFF. In DNA, the CDR3 is TGTGCCAGCAGCTTAGGCGGGGGAATGGGCACTGAAGCTTTCTTT.

Note on this clonotype: A far bigger clonotype differs at one base, so this is likely a read error. This chain uses TRBV6-2 or TRBV6-3 with TRBJ1-1; no clear D. Trimming removed 5 bases from V and 11 bases from J, with 18 bases in between. CDR1 is MNHEY and CDR2 is SVGEGT in the germline V gene. The CDR3 runs 13 residues. This CDR3 is CASSEWVLMYAFF. DNA of the CDR3: TGTGCCAGCAGTGAATGGGTTTTGATGTATGCTTTCTTT.

This clonotype was found many times. V is TRBV6-2 or TRBV6-3 and J is TRBJ2-5; D may correspond to TRBD1 or TRBD2 (5 bases each). Between the trimmed V and J ends, which lost 8 bases and 4 bases, there was a span of 17 bases. Germline CDR1 and CDR2: MNHEY and SVGEGT. The CDR3 runs to 14 residues. The CDR3 DNA is TGTGCCAGCCTCCCGGGACGGGTCGGAGAGACCCAGTACTTC. Residues: CASLPGRVGETQYF.

This clonotype was seen at least ten times. The rearrangement joins TRBV18 to TRBJ2-1, with D maybe TRBD1 (6 bases). Trimming took off 2 bases at V and 6 bases at J, with 14 bases between the two ends. CDR1 is KGHSH and CDR2 is LQKENI in the germline V gene. The CDR3 covers 15 residues. The CDR3 nucleotides read TGTGCCAGCTCACCAAGGGCAGGGGTGATCAATGAGCAGTTCTTC. Translating gives CASSPRAGVINEQFF.

The V and J genes are TRBV19 and TRBJ2-1, with TRBD2 matching 7 bases. CDR1 is LNHDA and CDR2 is SQIVND in the germline V gene (reference sequence). The CDR3 covers 16 residues. J was trimmed by 9 bases and V by 6 bases; bases with no gene match: 17. The DNA of the CDR3 is TGTGCCAGTAGAGAAGAAGTGGGAGGGCCGAAGGGTGAGCAGTTCTTC. It yields the protein CASREEVGGPKGEQFF.